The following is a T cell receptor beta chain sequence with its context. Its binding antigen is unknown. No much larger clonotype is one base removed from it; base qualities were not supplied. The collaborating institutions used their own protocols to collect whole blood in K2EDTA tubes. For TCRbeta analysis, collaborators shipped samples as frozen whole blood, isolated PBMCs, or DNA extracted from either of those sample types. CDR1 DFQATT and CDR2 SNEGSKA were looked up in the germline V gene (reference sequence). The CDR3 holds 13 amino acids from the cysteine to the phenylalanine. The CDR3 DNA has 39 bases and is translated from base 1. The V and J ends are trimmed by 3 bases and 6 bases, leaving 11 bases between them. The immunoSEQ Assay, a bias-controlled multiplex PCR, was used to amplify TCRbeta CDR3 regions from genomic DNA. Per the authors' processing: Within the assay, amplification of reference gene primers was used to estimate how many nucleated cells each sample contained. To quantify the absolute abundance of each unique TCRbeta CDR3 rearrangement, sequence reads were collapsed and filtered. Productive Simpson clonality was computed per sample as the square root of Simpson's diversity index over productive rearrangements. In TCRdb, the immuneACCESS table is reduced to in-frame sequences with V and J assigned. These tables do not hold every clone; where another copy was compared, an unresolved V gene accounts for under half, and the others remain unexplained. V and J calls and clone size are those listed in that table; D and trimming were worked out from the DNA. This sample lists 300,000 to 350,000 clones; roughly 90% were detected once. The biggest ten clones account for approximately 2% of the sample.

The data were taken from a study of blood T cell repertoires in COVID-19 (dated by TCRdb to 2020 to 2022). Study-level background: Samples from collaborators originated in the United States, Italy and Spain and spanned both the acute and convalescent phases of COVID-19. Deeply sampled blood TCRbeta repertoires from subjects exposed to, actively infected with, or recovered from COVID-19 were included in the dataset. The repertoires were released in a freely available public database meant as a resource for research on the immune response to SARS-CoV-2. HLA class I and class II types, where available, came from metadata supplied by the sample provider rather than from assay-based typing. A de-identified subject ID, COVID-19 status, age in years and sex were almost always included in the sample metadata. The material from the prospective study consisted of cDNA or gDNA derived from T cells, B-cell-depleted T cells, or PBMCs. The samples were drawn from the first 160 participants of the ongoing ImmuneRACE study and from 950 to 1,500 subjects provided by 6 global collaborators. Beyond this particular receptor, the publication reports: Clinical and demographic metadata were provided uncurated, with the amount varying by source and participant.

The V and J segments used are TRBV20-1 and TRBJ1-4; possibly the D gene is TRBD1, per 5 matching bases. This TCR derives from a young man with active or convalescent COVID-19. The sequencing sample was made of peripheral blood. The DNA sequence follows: TGCAGTGCTAGTCCCAGGGCCGATGAAAAACTGTTTTTT. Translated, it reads CSASPRADEKLFF.